Sequencing of this T cell receptor beta chain was carried out in a study of CD8 T cells in ankylosing spondylitis. Study-wide results and limits: Ankylosing spondylitis blood seemed to carry a telltale TCR beta motif made of under ten highly homologous variants.

This clonotype has only a few counts. Its antigen is not known. The ends lost 6 bases at V and 10 bases at J; junction bases unmatched: 11. The CDR3 covers 14 residues. From germline, CDR1 is MDHEN and CDR2 SYDVKM. In making TCR beta libraries, quantitative 5'-RACE with molecular barcodes was used. A single record per CDR3 protein comes from TCRdb applying MiXCR to the 5' RACE reads. The table records approximately 300,000 distinct CDR3 sequences, around 8% of them present only once. This chain joins TRBV28 and TRBJ2-1, with 8 nucleotides matching TRBD1. This TCR derives from a male donor with ankylosing spondylitis. Material: blood, either unsorted or a sorted T cell fraction (not recorded which). CDR3 nucleotides: TGTGCCAGCAGCCCCCCACTAGGGACAGGCGAGCAGTTCTTC. Its protein product is CASSPPLGTGEQFF.